Here is one T cell receptor (beta chain) with its context. What it binds is not known. The sample comes from a study of CD8 T cells in Susac syndrome. Overall study: When blood was drawn, patients with Susac syndrome were on intravenous immunoglobulin alone, on corticosteroids, or therapy-naive.

The CDR3 covers 13 residues. CDR1 and CDR2 (germline): MRHNA, SNTAGT. V shed 3 bases, J shed 6 bases, and the junction held 4 bases outside the gene matches. Findings and caveats of the study: CD4+ T cell repertoires in Susac syndrome lacked clonal expansion. An acknowledgment was made by the study that its TCR sequencing and HLA analysis involved relatively few individuals.

Roughly 0.45 to 1 ug RNA was reverse transcribed with random hexamers. TCR beta CDR3 was amplified by immunoSEQ multiplex PCR. This amplification extended across 54 Vbeta and 13 Jbeta segments. TCRdb processed the immunoSEQ multiplex PCR reads anew with MiXCR; each CDR3 protein has one entry. The sample consists of roughly 200,000 distinct CDR3 sequences, roughly 91% of them appearing once. The sequence came from a human donor with Susac syndrome. Material for sequencing was CD4+ T cells from PBMCs. This chain joins TRBV6-4 and TRBJ1-1; 7 bases line up with TRBD1. The CDR3 region has the DNA TGTGCCAGCAGTGAAAAGGGGGCGGCTGAAGCTTTCTTT. Translated: CASSEKGAAEAFF.